A selection of T cell receptor beta chains follows, all from one sample in a study of cytomegalovirus exposure and HLA in healthy donors. Measured with immunoSEQ multiplex PCR; TCRdb has only the in-frame clones, and not every one. The profile shows more than 140,000 clones, 64% of them singletons. Source material: PBMCs. The receptors were sampled from a woman in her 30s in good health and CMV-seropositive. Each CDR3 is given with its conserved first and last residue. The D gene is left open where the match is weak. Clone size is not always given. Where it is, it says once, few, many or a class for expanded clones.

J gene | V gene | D gene | clone size | CDR3 protein | CDR3 DNA
TRBJ1-1 | TRBV29-1 | TRBD1 | NA | CSVLSYRGDTEAFF | TGCAGCGTTCTTAGCTACAGGGGGGACACTGAAGCTTTCTTT
TRBJ2-1 | TRBV5-1 | TRBD1 | few | CASSLGTGGLHEQFF | TGCGCCAGCAGCTTAGGGACAGGGGGACTGCATGAGCAGTTCTTC
TRBJ2-3 | TRBV7-9 | NA | NA | CASSLRFRVVRGVPDTQYF | TGTGCCAGCAGCTTAAGGTTTAGAGTCGTCCGGGGAGTTCCAGATACGCAGTATTTT
TRBJ1-4 | TRBV6-5 | NA | few | CASRTDRKNEKLFF | TGTGCCAGCCGAACAGACAGGAAGAATGAAAAACTGTTTTTT
TRBJ1-3 | TRBV7-9 | TRBD1 | NA | CASGTGKGGYSGNTIYF | TGTGCCAGCGGGACAGGGAAGGGAGGTTACTCTGGAAACACCATATATTTT
TRBJ2-5 | TRBV25-1 | TRBD2 | NA | CASSRASGSGETQYF | TGTGCCAGCAGTCGAGCTAGCGGGTCGGGAGAGACCCAGTACTTC
TRBJ2-2 | TRBV28 | NA | NA | CASSDSGFTNTGELFF | TGTGCCAGCAGTGACTCAGGGTTCACGAACACCGGGGAGCTGTTTTTT
TRBJ1-4 | TRBV7-5 | NA | NA | CVRSEEATNEKLFF | TGTGTCAGAAGCGAGGAGGCAACTAATGAAAAACTGTTTTTT
TRBJ2-7 | TRBV7-7 | TRBD1 | NA | CASSRDRLYEQYF | TGTGCCAGCAGCCGGGACAGGCTCTACGAGCAGTACTTC
TRBJ2-7 | TRBV30 | NA | NA | CAWSGGTLYEQYF | TGTGCCTGGAGTGGGGGCACCCTATACGAGCAGTACTTC
TRBJ1-5 | TRBV2 | NA | NA | CASSSNSPQPQHF | TGTGCCAGCAGCTCCAACTCCCCTCAGCCCCAGCATTTT
TRBJ2-7 | TRBV2 | TRBD1 | few | CASSLTGGEQYF | TGTGCCAGCAGTTTGACAGGGGGCGAGCAGTACTTC
TRBJ1-4 | TRBV4-2 | NA | NA | CASSRQPRGRGATNEKLFF | TGTGCCAGCAGCCGCCAACCACGAGGACGGGGAGCAACTAATGAAAAACTGTTTTTT
TRBJ2-1 | TRBV14 | NA | NA | CASSQAGYEQFF | TGTGCCAGCAGCCAAGCGGGTTATGAGCAGTTCTTC
TRBJ1-1 | TRBV5-1 | NA | NA | CASSKFDSEAFF | TGCGCCAGCAGCAAATTCGACAGTGAAGCTTTCTTT
TRBJ2-2 | TRBV5-1 | NA | NA | CASSPRDRRNTGELFF | TGCGCCAGCAGCCCGCGTGACAGGAGGAACACCGGGGAGCTGTTTTTT
TRBJ2-7 | TRBV6-5 | TRBD1 | NA | CASRAGTGGYEQYF | TGTGCCAGCAGAGCCGGGACAGGGGGCTACGAGCAGTACTTC
TRBJ1-1 | TRBV6-6 | NA | NA | CASSLPGVHTEAFF | TGTGCCAGCAGTTTGCCGGGGGTCCATACTGAAGCTTTCTTT
TRBJ2-7 | TRBV5-6 | TRBD2 | NA | CASRLGGGLPYEQYF | TGTGCCAGCAGGTTGGGCGGGGGGTTGCCCTACGAGCAGTACTTC
TRBJ2-7 | TRBV6-1 | TRBD2 | NA | CASSEGASGRREQYF | TGTGCCAGCAGTGAAGGGGCTAGCGGGAGGCGCGAGCAGTACTTC
TRBJ2-1 | TRBV5-1 | TRBD1 | NA | CASSLDRVHEQFF | TGCGCCAGCAGCTTAGACAGGGTCCATGAGCAGTTCTTC
TRBJ1-4 | TRBV5-1 | NA | few | CASSFGERGGEKLFF | TGCGCCAGCAGCTTTGGTGAGAGGGGAGGTGAAAAACTGTTTTTT
TRBJ2-3 | TRBV25-1 | NA | once | CASRVTGSIITDTQYF | TGTGCCAGCAGGGTAACAGGGAGTATTATCACAGATACGCAGTATTTT
TRBJ1-3 | TRBV5-6 | TRBD1 | few | CASSAGQRNTIYF | TGTGCCAGCAGCGCGGGACAGCGAAACACCATATATTTT
TRBJ2-7 | TRBV5-1 | NA | NA | CASSFSPDAYEQYF | TGCGCCAGCAGCTTTAGCCCCGACGCCTACGAGCAGTACTTC
TRBJ2-7 | TRBV18 | TRBD2 | few | CASSQHLAGVSYEQYF | TGTGCCAGCTCACAACACTTAGCGGGAGTCTCCTACGAGCAGTACTTC
TRBJ2-6 | TRBV6-5 | NA | few | CASSSGGSGANVLTF | TGTGCCAGCAGTTCAGGTGGCTCTGGGGCCAACGTCCTGACTTTC
TRBJ1-1 | TRBV23-1 | NA | NA | CASSQYRKNTEAFF | TGCGCCAGCAGTCAATACAGAAAGAACACTGAAGCTTTCTTT
TRBJ2-1 | TRBV10-3 | NA | NA | CAISSTFPSYNEQFF | TGTGCCATCAGCTCCACATTCCCCTCCTACAATGAGCAGTTCTTC
TRBJ1-2 | TRBV5-1 | NA | few | CASSFGGAGSNHYGYTF | TGCGCCAGCAGCTTTGGGGGGGCAGGGTCGAACCACTATGGCTACACCTTC
TRBJ1-3 | TRBV10-2 | TRBD1 | NA | CASNRDRGDSGNTIYF | TGCGCCAGCAATAGGGACAGGGGGGACTCTGGAAACACCATATATTTT
TRBJ1-3 | TRBV18 | NA | NA | CASSPPVQGRNTIYF | TGTGCCAGCTCACCACCGGTCCAGGGGCGAAACACCATATATTTT
TRBJ1-3 | TRBV5-1 | TRBD1 | NA | CASSLAGGRDSRNTIYF | TGCGCCAGCAGCTTGGCCGGTGGACGGGACAGCAGAAACACCATATATTTT
TRBJ2-7 | TRBV5-4 | TRBD2 | NA | CASSSPGLADYEQYF | TGTGCCAGCAGCTCTCCGGGACTAGCGGATTACGAGCAGTACTTC
TRBJ2-7 | TRBV30 | NA | NA | CAWKYRGVEYEQYF | TGTGCCTGGAAATACCGGGGTGTAGAATACGAGCAGTACTTC
TRBJ1-5 | TRBV28 | TRBD1 | NA | CASSDRGRGNHPQHF | TGTGCCAGCAGTGACAGGGGGCGCGGCAATCATCCCCAGCATTTT
TRBJ2-5 | TRBV30 | NA | few | CAWSPLAKETQYF | TGTGCCTGGAGTCCGCTAGCGAAAGAGACCCAGTACTTC
TRBJ1-2 | TRBV19 | NA | few | CASSIASGANYGYTF | TGTGCCAGTAGTATTGCGTCAGGGGCGAACTATGGCTACACCTTC
TRBJ1-5 | TRBV2 | TRBD1 | NA | CASRGQGAGQPQHF | TGTGCCAGCAGGGGACAGGGGGCAGGGCAGCCCCAGCATTTT
TRBJ2-1 | TRBV2 | TRBD2 | NA | CATRTSGADNEQFF | TGTGCCACCCGGACTAGCGGGGCGGACAATGAGCAGTTCTTC
TRBJ2-3 | TRBV6-5 | NA | NA | CASSYLTVTDTQYF | TGTGCCAGCAGTTACCTGACAGTCACAGATACGCAGTATTTT
TRBJ1-2 | TRBV5-6 | NA | NA | CASSLANAEANYGYTF | TGTGCCAGCAGCTTGGCCAATGCGGAAGCTAACTATGGCTACACCTTC
TRBJ2-6 | TRBV7-9 | TRBD1 | few | CASSPRDRTSSGANVLTF | TGTGCCAGCAGCCCCAGGGACAGAACGAGCTCTGGGGCCAACGTCCTGACTTTC
TRBJ1-5 | TRBV18 | NA | NA | CASGRDTNQPQHF | TGTGCCAGCGGACGGGACACGAATCAGCCCCAGCATTTT
TRBJ1-3 | TRBV7-6 | NA | NA | CASSSSLQPTGNTIYF | TGTGCCAGCAGCTCTAGTCTACAACCGACTGGAAACACCATATATTTT
TRBJ2-2 | TRBV6-5 | TRBD2 | NA | CASRIAGGITGELFF | TGTGCCAGCAGGATAGCGGGGGGTATCACCGGGGAGCTGTTTTTT
TRBJ1-1 | TRBV5-4 | NA | few | CASSLVTGEVGIGAFF | TGTGCCAGCAGCTTGGTCACGGGGGAGGTAGGAATCGGAGCTTTCTTT
TRBJ2-5 | TRBV2 | NA | NA | CASHLGGRETQYF | TGTGCCAGCCATTTGGGGGGACGGGAGACCCAGTACTTC
TRBJ2-7 | TRBV5-1 | NA | NA | CANPLKPGHCSYEQYF | TGCGCCAACCCACTTAAACCGGGACATTGCTCCTACGAGCAGTACTTC
TRBJ1-3 | TRBV9 | NA | NA | CASSVTRGSGNTIYF | TGTGCCAGCAGCGTAACGCGGGGCTCCGGAAACACCATATATTTT
TRBJ2-7 | TRBV4-2 | TRBD1 | NA | CASSQDYRGAYEQYF | TGTGCCAGCAGCCAAGATTACAGGGGGGCCTACGAGCAGTACTTC
TRBJ2-3 | TRBV6-6 | NA | NA | CASSSPASDPSDTQYF | TGTGCCAGCAGCTCCCCCGCTAGCGACCCGTCAGATACGCAGTATTTT
TRBJ2-3 | TRBV30 | NA | NA | CACIYRGLTDTQYF | TGTGCCTGTATCTATAGGGGACTCACAGATACGCAGTATTTT